The rows below give T cell receptor beta chains drawn from one sample of a study of technical replicates of blood from a handful of donors. TCRdb's table, derived via immunoSEQ multiplex PCR, lists solely in-frame clones and lacks some. The repertoire holds some 31,000 clones, with around 94% as singletons. Sequencing was done on a sample of PBMCs. Receptors originate from a human donor in good health. Some clones in this sample may be carry-over from other donors' samples. Both conserved end residues are part of each CDR3. Each record gives: D gene, V gene, CDR3 length, CDR3 protein. The D gene is left open where the match is weak.

>TRBD1|TRBV5-1|15
CASSSDRGGPNEQFF
>TRBD2|TRBV4-2|16
CASSQDLGGGGNEQFF
>TRBD2|TRBV5-1|16
CASSSIAGAGYNEQFF
>.|TRBV11-3|13
CASSSPRQDEQFF
>.|TRBV7-8|14
CASSHLGQFYEQYF
>.|TRBV9|15
CASSTRDFRTDTQYF
>.|TRBV2|15
CASSEHRVANYGYTF
>TRBD1|TRBV18|15
CASSGPGQGTGEAFF
>.|TRBV11-2|16
CASSLGQVRPNEKLFF
>TRBD2|TRBV5-1|15
CASSLGLAGGGEQFF
>TRBD2|TRBV5-4|16
CASRSTRGGNTGELFF
>.|TRBV6-6|15
CASSLDKSSYNEQFF
>.|TRBV4-3|15
CASSQDRGNRYEQYF
>.|TRBV5-1|13
CASSLYLRLEAFF
>TRBD1|TRBV4-3|15
CASSLTGTGGEKLFF
>TRBD2|TRBV5-1|15
CASSLGSGESYEQYF
>.|TRBV12-5|11
CASAPGQKAFF
>TRBD1|TRBV7-2|14
CASSPRGGLGPQHF
>.|TRBV21-1|17
CASSKVQGKLAKNIQYF
>TRBD2|TRBV5-1|15
CASSAQGSGDYEQYF
>.|TRBV21-1|16
CASSAFFRDRNYEQYF
>.|TRBV29-1|13
CSVKYPAAISYTF
>TRBD2|TRBV7-8|16
CASSLARRGVSYEQYF
>.|TRBV4-2|15
CASSQDPGGSTEAFF
>.|TRBV4-3|14
CASSQEGRGTVAFF
>.|TRBV9|15
CASSGEGGWTDTQYF
>.|TRBV10-3|14
CAISDTGPQETQYF
>.|TRBV29-1|14
CSVEFQAKNTEAFF